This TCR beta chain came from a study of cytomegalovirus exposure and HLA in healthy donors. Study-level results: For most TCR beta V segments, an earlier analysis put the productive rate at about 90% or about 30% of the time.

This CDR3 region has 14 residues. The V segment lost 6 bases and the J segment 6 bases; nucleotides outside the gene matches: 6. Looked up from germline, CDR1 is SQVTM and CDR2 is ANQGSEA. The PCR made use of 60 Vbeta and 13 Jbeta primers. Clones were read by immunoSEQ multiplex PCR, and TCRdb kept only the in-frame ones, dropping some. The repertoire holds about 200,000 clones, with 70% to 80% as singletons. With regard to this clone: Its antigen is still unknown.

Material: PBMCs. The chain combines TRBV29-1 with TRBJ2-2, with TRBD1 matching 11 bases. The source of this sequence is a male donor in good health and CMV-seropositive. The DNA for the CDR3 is TGCAGCGTCTGGACAGGGGGCAGAGCCGGGGAGCTGTTTTTT. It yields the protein CSVWTGGRAGELFF.